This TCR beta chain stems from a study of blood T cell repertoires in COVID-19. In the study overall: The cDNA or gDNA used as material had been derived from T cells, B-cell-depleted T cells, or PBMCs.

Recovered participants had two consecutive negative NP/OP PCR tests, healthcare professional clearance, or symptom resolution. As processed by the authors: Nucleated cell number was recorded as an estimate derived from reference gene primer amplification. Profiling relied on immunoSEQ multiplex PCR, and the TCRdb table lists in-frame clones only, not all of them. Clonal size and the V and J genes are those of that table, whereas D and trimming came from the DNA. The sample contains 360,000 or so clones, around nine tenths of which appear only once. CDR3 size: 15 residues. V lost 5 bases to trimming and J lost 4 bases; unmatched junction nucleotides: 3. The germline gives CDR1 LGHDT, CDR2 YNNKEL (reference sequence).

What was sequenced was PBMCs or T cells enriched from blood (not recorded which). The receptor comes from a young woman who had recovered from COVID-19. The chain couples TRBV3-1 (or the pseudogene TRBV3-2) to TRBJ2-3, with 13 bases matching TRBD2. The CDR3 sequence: CASSYGLAGADTQYF. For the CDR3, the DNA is TGTGCCAGCAGCTACGGACTAGCGGGGGCAGATACGCAGTATTTT.